These 28 T cell receptor beta chains were all obtained from the same sample, sequenced in a study of T cells after yellow fever vaccination. TCRdb fed the 5' RACE reads into MiXCR, producing one record per CDR3 protein. The repertoire consists of 450,000 to 600,000 distinct CDR3 sequences, with around a sixth occurring once and the leading ten covering roughly 17%. This material consisted of PBMCs, taken about 5 days after the first yellow fever vaccination. Receptors originate from a man aged 18 to 29 who received the YFV17D yellow fever vaccine.

The V call is TRBV27, the J call TRBJ2-2; 9 nucleotides align to TRBD1. Germline V CDR1 and CDR2: MNHEY, SMNVEV (reference sequence). The CDR3 extends over 12 amino acids. DNA of the CDR3: TGTGCAACAACAGGGGGCCCCGGGGAGCTGTTTTTT. Protein: CATTGGPGELFF.

The table lists this clonotype with a few counts. The chain employs TRBV11-2 and TRBJ2-3, with TRBD2 matching 12 bases. The CDR3 has 18 amino acids. Germline V lookup: CDR1 SGHAT, CDR2 FQNNGV. V dropped 5 bases and J dropped 6; count of bases not matched to a gene: 15. This CDR3 is CASSQRKGGLAGMDTQYF. The CDR3 DNA reads TGTGCCAGCAGCCAACGAAAAGGAGGACTAGCGGGGATGGATACGCAGTATTTT.

This sequence joins TRBV29-1 and TRBJ2-5; D ambiguous. The germline gives CDR1 SQVTM, CDR2 ANQGSEA. Trimming removed 6 bases at V and 2 bases at J, with 13 bases between. The CDR3 extends over 13 amino acids. The CDR3 coding sequence is TGCAGCGTGGCGAGATCCCCACAAGAGACCCAGTACTTC. Its protein is CSVARSPQETQYF.

This clonotype has just a few counts. This chain links TRBV3-1 with TRBJ2-1, with TRBD2 matching over 7 bases. Trimming removed 4 bases from V and 7 bases from J; junction bases left unmatched: 16. Per germline, CDR1 LGHDT and CDR2 YNNKEL (reference sequence). The CDR3 runs to 17 residues. The CDR3 sequence: CASSPPWGGVIENEQFF. The CDR3 nucleotides read TGTGCCAGCAGCCCTCCCTGGGGGGGGGTTATCGAGAATGAGCAGTTCTTC.

The CDR3 nucleotides read TGTGCCAGCAGTTTACTGCCAGTCCGGAGCAATCAGCCCCAGCATTTT. Protein product: CASSLLPVRSNQPQHF. The rearrangement uses TRBV27 and TRBJ1-5; D ambiguous. Germline lookup yields CDR1 MNHEY and CDR2 SMNVEV (reference sequence). There are 16 residues in the CDR3. The V gene lost 2 bases and the J gene lost 1 base, with 12 bases spanning the gap.

This chain uses TRBV12-3 or TRBV12-4 with TRBJ1-5; 9 nucleotides line up with TRBD1. This CDR3 has 14 amino acids. The junction had 5 bases not matched to a gene; V was cut back by 10 bases and J by 1 base. Here the CDR3 DNA reads TGTGCCACCAGACAGGGGGTGAGCAATCAGCCCCAGCATTTT. Its translation: CATRQGVSNQPQHF.

V and J are TRBV18 and TRBJ2-4; no clear D. The germline V and J ends were trimmed by 2 bases and 1 base, with 3 bases remaining between them. The CDR3 has 13 amino acids. The germline V gene encodes CDR1 KGHSH and CDR2 LQKENI. The CDR3: CASSPVAKNIQYF. The CDR3 DNA follows: TGTGCCAGCTCACCAGTCGCCAAAAACATTCAGTACTTC. Supplemented by reference TRBV18 and TRBJ2-4, the full variable domain reads NAGVMQNPRHLVRRRGQEARLRCSPMKGHSHVYWYRQLPEEGLKFMVYLQKENIIDESGMPKERFSAEFPKEGPSILRIQQVVRGDSAAYFCASSPVAKNIQYFGAGTRLSVL.

The rearrangement links TRBV7-9 to TRBJ2-3, with a possible D match to TRBD2 (7 bases). This CDR3 has 16 amino acids. V lost 5 bases to trimming and J lost 4 bases, with 19 bases between them. Per the germline V gene, CDR1 is SEHNR and CDR2 is FQNEAQ (reference sequence). CDR3 nucleotide sequence: TGTGCCAGCAGCCGATCTGGAGGGGGGGGCGCAGATACGCAGTATTTT. Translated, it gives CASSRSGGGGADTQYF.

This clonotype occurred a few times. V usage is TRBV25-1 and J usage is TRBJ2-7, with TRBD1 identical over 9 bases. Unmatched junction bases numbered 3, after V lost 3 bases and J lost 9 bases. Germline V gene data show CDR1 as MGHDK and CDR2 as SYGVNS. This CDR3 is built from 12 residues. DNA for the CDR3: TGTGCCAGCAGTGATCGGACAGGGGTGCAGTACTTC. It encodes CASSDRTGVQYF.

The chain links TRBV5-1 to TRBJ1-2, with 7 bases matching TRBD1. The J segment lost 4 bases and the V segment lost 4 bases, leaving 7 bases of the junction unmatched. Germline CDR1 is SGHRS and CDR2 is YFSETQ. CDR3 size: 14 residues. The CDR3 spells CASSIRQGTYGYTF. The CDR3 bases are TGCGCCAGCAGCATAAGACAGGGAACCTATGGCTACACCTTC.

This clonotype was found a few times. The V call is TRBV6-1, the J call TRBJ1-3; tentatively, D is TRBD1 (6 bases). Germline V gene lookup returns CDR1 MNHNS and CDR2 SASEGT. Deletions cut 4 bases from V and 5 bases from J, with 12 bases between. This CDR3 has 14 residues. Written as DNA, the CDR3 is TGTGCCAGCAGTGGATCGAGGGGGAGAAACACCATATATTTT. This sequence encodes CASSGSRGRNTIYF.

The table lists this clonotype with a few counts. The rearrangement links TRBV4-2 to TRBJ2-2; 9 bases are a match to TRBD1. The CDR3 has 16 amino acids. Trimming at V came to 1 base and at J to 5 bases, leaving 5 bases not matched to a gene. The germline V gene has CDR1 LGHNA and CDR2 YNFKEQ. The CDR3 here is CASSQGGQGRTGELFF. In DNA, the CDR3 is TGTGCCAGCAGCCAAGGGGGACAGGGACGGACCGGGGAGCTGTTTTTT.

This clonotype was counted between two and nine times. The chain employs TRBV5-1 and TRBJ1-2, with 7 bases that match TRBD1. CDR3 length equals 12 residues. Germline lookup yields CDR1 SGHRS and CDR2 YFSETQ. With 5 bases clipped from V and 4 bases from J, the junction kept 2 bases outside the gene matches. This CDR3 reads CASRGTVYGYTF. CDR3 nucleotide sequence: TGCGCCAGCAGAGGGACAGTCTATGGCTACACCTTC.

This clonotype has at least ten counts. The chain employs TRBV15 and TRBJ2-3; D not resolved. The CDR3 totals 15 residues. The V gene lost 0 bases and the J gene lost 2 bases, with 9 bases spanning the gap. Germline lookup yields CDR1 LNHNV and CDR2 YYDKDF (reference sequence). CDR3 region: CATSRDGRPTDTQYF. CDR3 DNA sequence: TGTGCCACCAGCAGAGATGGACGCCCCACAGATACGCAGTATTTT.

This rearrangement joins TRBV6-2 or TRBV6-3 to TRBJ1-2; D not resolved. CDR3 length: 14 residues. Germline V lookup: CDR1 MNHEY, CDR2 SVGEGT. V lost 5 bases to trimming and J lost 7 bases, with 17 bases between them. The CDR3 bases are TGTGCCAGCAGTGACCCAAAGGTCCCCGGTGGCTACACCTTC. As protein: CASSDPKVPGGYTF.

This clonotype has at least ten counts. V usage is TRBV28 and J usage is TRBJ1-5, with 9 positions matching TRBD1. Germline V gene lookup returns CDR1 MDHEN and CDR2 SYDVKM. CDR3 length equals 13 residues. V lost 6 bases and J lost 5; bases outside the gene matches: 2. CDR3 bases: TGTGCCAGCAGACAGGGGGCAGATCAGCCCCAGCATTTT. As protein: CASRQGADQPQHF.

J is TRBJ2-3 and V is TRBV7-8, with TRBD2 as a possible D gene (5 bases). With 4 bases removed from V and 4 bases from J, the gap between germline ends came to 18 bases. The CDR3 contains 16 residues. The germline CDR1 and CDR2 sequences are SGHVS and FQNEAQ. The CDR3 nucleotides are TGTGCCAGCAGCTCCGGTGTGAGCCTAGCCTCAGATACGCAGTATTTT. Translated: CASSSGVSLASDTQYF.

This clonotype came up many times. The junction does not match germline at one end; this may be a read error. The chain uses TRBV12-3 or TRBV12-4 and TRBJ2-2; the D gene is possibly TRBD1 (6 bases). The CDR3 consists of 13 residues. CDR3 region: CASSLGGTGELFF. CDR3 DNA: TGTGCCAGCAGCTTAGGGGGCACCGGGGAGCTGTTTTTT.

The genes are TRBV7-9 and TRBJ2-7, with 7 bases aligning to TRBD1. V gave up 4 bases and J gave up 6 bases; unmatched junction bases: 3. In germline, CDR1 is SEHNR, CDR2 FQNEAQ (reference sequence). The CDR3 length is 12 residues. DNA for the CDR3: TGTGCCAGCAGCTCAGGACAGGCCGAGCAGTACGTC. Protein: CASSSGQAEQYV.

This clonotype was observed a few times. The V and J genes are TRBV12-3 or TRBV12-4 and TRBJ1-1; no definite D call. Trimming removed 7 bases at V and 1 base at J, with 10 bases between. This CDR3 has 13 residues. The CDR3 DNA is TGTGCCAGCACCTGGACGGCGAACACTGAAGCTTTCTTT. Translated: CASTWTANTEAFF.

The rearrangement uses TRBV1 and TRBJ2-4. TRBV1 is labeled a pseudogene. CDR3 size: 14 residues. CDR3 in amino acids: CTSSPPRPKNIQYF. In DNA form, the CDR3 reads TGCACCAGCAGTCCGCCTCGACCCAAAAACATTCAGTACTTC.

This clonotype showed up just a few times. V usage is TRBV6-6 and J usage is TRBJ1-6; D is unclear. V shed 0 bases and J shed 11 bases, with 5 bases lying between them. Germline assignment: CDR1 MNHNY and CDR2 SVGAGI (reference sequence). The CDR3 totals 12 residues. As DNA, the CDR3 is TGTGCCAGCAGTTACTCGATCCCACCCCTCCACTTT. Its translation is CASSYSIPPLHF.

V is TRBV5-5 and J is TRBJ1-5; no clear D gene. CDR3 length equals 14 residues. The germline gives CDR1 SGHKS, CDR2 YYEKEE (reference sequence). The V end was cut by 0 bases, the J end by 5 bases, with 9 bases between. CDR3: CASSLGWRDQPQHF. CDR3 coding DNA: TGTGCCAGCAGCTTGGGGTGGAGGGATCAGCCCCAGCATTTT.

This clonotype was counted between two and nine times. The V gene is TRBV25-1, the J gene TRBJ1-4; the D gene is possibly TRBD1 (6 bases). The CDR3 has 14 residues. Per the germline V gene, CDR1 is MGHDK and CDR2 is SYGVNS. V lost 3 bases, J lost 8 bases, and 13 bases lay in between. CDR3 protein: CASSDLRGLEKLFF. DNA for the CDR3: TGTGCCAGCAGTGACCTGCGGGGGCTGGAAAAACTGTTTTTT.

The genes are TRBV4-1 and TRBJ2-7, with 9 bases lining up with TRBD2. CDR1 and CDR2 from the germline V gene are MGHRA and YSYEKL. The CDR3 totals 15 residues. V gave up 0 bases and J gave up 2 bases; unmatched junction bases: 2. The CDR3 is CASSQDPSGTYEQYF. In nucleotides, the CDR3 is TGCGCCAGCAGCCAAGATCCTAGCGGGACCTACGAGCAGTACTTC.

V is TRBV12-3 or TRBV12-4 and J is TRBJ2-1, with no clear D. The germline V and J ends were trimmed by 2 bases and 7 bases, with 12 bases remaining between them. This CDR3 is 14 amino acids long. This CDR3 reads CASSLPPLENEQFF. Here the CDR3 DNA reads TGTGCCAGCAGTTTACCCCCCCTCGAGAATGAGCAGTTCTTC.

The chain couples TRBV12-3 or TRBV12-4 to TRBJ2-7; D possibly corresponds to TRBD2 (7 bases). This CDR3 comprises 16 residues. V lost 3 bases and J lost 2, with 17 bases in between. Here the CDR3 DNA reads TGTGCCAGCAGTTTTCATGGCGGGGGCGTCGCCTACGAGCAGTACTTC. Translated: CASSFHGGGVAYEQYF.

This clonotype was picked up many times. The CDR3 DNA reads TGTGCCAGCAGTTACTTGCGGGGGGACTCCTACAATGAGCAGTTCTTC. Amino acid sequence: CASSYLRGDSYNEQFF. The chain has TRBV6-2 or TRBV6-3 and TRBJ2-1, with 8 bases that match TRBD2. Germline V gene data show CDR1 as MNHEY and CDR2 as SVGEGT. CDR3 length: 16 residues. J was trimmed by 0 bases and V by 1 base; bases with no gene match: 2.